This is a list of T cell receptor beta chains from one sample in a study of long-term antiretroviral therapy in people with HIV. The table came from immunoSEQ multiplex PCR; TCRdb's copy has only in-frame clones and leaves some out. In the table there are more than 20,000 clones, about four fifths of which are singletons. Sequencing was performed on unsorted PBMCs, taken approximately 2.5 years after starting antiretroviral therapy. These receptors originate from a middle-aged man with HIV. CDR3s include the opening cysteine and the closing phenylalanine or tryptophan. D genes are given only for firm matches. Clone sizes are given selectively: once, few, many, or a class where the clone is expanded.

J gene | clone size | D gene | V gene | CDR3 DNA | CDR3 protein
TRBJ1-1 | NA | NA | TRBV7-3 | TGTGCCAGCAGCTTAAACCCTGACACTGAAGCTTTCTTT | CASSLNPDTEAFF
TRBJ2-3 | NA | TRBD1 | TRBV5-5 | TGTGCCAGCAGCCGGGTCACAGGGGGAGATACGCAGTATTTT | CASSRVTGGDTQYF
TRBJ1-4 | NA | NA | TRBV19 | TGTGCCAGTAGTCCCAGCGCAGGAGCAACTAATGAAAAACTGTTTTTT | CASSPSAGATNEKLFF
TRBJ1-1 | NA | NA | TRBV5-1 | TGCGCCAGCAGCTTGGACGGATTGAACACTGAAGCTTTCTTT | CASSLDGLNTEAFF
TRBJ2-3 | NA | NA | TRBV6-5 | TGTGCCAGCACCTACAGAGATACGCAGTATTTT | CASTYRDTQYF
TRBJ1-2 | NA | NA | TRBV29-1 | TGCAGCGTCCCAGCGAGGACCGCTCACTATGGCTACACCTTC | CSVPARTAHYGYTF
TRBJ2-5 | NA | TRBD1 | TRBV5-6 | TGTGCCAGCAGCTGGGACAGGGGGTGGGAAGAGACCCAGTACTTC | CASSWDRGWEETQYF
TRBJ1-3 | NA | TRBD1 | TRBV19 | TGTGCCAGTAGTCCCGGGACAGGGTCTGGAAACACCATATATTTT | CASSPGTGSGNTIYF
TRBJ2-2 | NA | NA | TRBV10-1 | TGCGCCAGCAGTGAGGGGGTAGCCGGGGAGCTGTTTTTT | CASSEGVAGELFF
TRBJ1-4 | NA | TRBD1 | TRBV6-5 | TGTGCCAGCAGACGGGACAGCGTTAATGAAAAACTGTTTTTT | CASRRDSVNEKLFF
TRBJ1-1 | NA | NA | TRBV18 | TGTGCCAGCTCACCAAGAGGGTTTGAAGCTTTCTTT | CASSPRGFEAFF
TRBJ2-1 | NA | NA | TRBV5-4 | TGTGCCAGCAGCTTGGGGGGGGGCCCGTCCAATGAGCAGTTCTTC | CASSLGGGPSNEQFF
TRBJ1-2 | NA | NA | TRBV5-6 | TGTGCCAGCAGCGAAGACAGTTCTTATGGCTACACCTTC | CASSEDSSYGYTF
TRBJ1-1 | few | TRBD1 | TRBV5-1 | TGCGCCAGCAGCATTACCCAGGGGGTTGGTGAAGCTTTCTTT | CASSITQGVGEAFF
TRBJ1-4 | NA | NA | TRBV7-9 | TGTGCCAGCAGCTTAGCGGGGCGGAATAATGAAAAACTGTTTTTT | CASSLAGRNNEKLFF
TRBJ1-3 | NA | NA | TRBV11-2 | TGTGCCAGCAGTCCCCAAGGTTACACAGGAAACACCATATATTTT | CASSPQGYTGNTIYF
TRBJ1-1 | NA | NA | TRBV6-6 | TGTGCCAGCAGTCTGGCCCCCGGGACAACGGAAGAAGCTTTCTTT | CASSLAPGTTEEAFF
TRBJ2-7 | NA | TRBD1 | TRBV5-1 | TGCGCCAGCAGCTTGTATCAGGGGGCGCAGGACTACGAGCAGTACTTC | CASSLYQGAQDYEQYF
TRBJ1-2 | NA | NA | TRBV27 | TGTGCCAGCAGGTCGCCTCAGGGGATTACAGGCTACACCTTC | CASRSPQGITGYTF
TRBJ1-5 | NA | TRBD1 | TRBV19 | TGTGCCAGTAGTCCGGACAGGGATCAGCCCCAGCATTTT | CASSPDRDQPQHF
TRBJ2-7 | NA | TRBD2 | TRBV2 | TGTGCCAGCTGCGGGAGGGACTCCTACGAGCAGTACTTC | CASCGRDSYEQYF
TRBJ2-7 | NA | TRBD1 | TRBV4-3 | TGCGCCAGCAGCCAAATCGGGACAGGGTCATACGAGCAGTACTTC | CASSQIGTGSYEQYF
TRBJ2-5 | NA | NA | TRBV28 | TGTGCCAGCAGTTTCGGTCGAGGGATAATCGAGACCCAGTACTTC | CASSFGRGIIETQYF
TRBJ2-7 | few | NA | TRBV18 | TGTGCCAGCTCAGAACACCCCGATAGGAGTTACGAGCAGTACTTC | CASSEHPDRSYEQYF
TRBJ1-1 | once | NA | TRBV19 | TGTGCCAGTAGTATGAGGGGAACAGGGCGAAAGGACACTGAAGCTTTCTTT | CASSMRGTGRKDTEAFF
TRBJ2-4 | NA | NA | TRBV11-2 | TGTGCCAGCAGCTTAGAGTTGCAGGCTCAGTACTTC | CASSLELQAQYF
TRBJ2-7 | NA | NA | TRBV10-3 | TGTGCCATCAGTGATGGGGACCCCTACGAGCAGTACTTC | CAISDGDPYEQYF
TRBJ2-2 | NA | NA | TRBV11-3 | TGTGCCAGCAGCTCCGACGGACTCCTGAACACCGGGGAGCTGTTTTTT | CASSSDGLLNTGELFF
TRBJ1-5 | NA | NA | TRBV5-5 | TGTGCCAGCAGCTGGGGGACGGGCAATCAGCCCCAGCATTTT | CASSWGTGNQPQHF
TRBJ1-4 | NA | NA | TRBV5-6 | TGTGCCAGCAGCTTGGGGTTGGGGGGGCGCGGTGAAAAACTGTTTTTT | CASSLGLGGRGEKLFF
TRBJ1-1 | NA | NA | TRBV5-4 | TGTGCCAGCAGCTTTAAGGGGGGCCCTGAAGCTTTCTTT | CASSFKGGPEAFF